A single sample is the source of the 29 T cell receptor beta chains below, sequenced in a study of regulatory T cells in long-lasting Graves disease. This sample's time point: newly diagnosed GD, antithyroid drugs for less than 3 months. RNA extracted from PBMCs served as the sequencing template. CDR3-region Arm-PCR and iRepertoire HTBI primers produced the TCR beta libraries. One entry per CDR3 protein results from TCRdb running MiXCR on the multiplex PCR reads. The data hold 200,000 to 250,000 distinct CDR3 sequences, with approximately 19% observed a single time. This same sample was also taken into another study, of T cells in Graves' hyperthyroidism and ophthalmopathy.

Here the sequenced sample was peripheral blood mononuclear cells (PBMCs), taken at new diagnosis, from a patient treated with antithyroid drugs. The receptor source for this set is a woman under 40 with Graves disease.

The sample holds a few counts of this clonotype. The genes are TRBV6-2 or TRBV6-3 and TRBJ1-5, with D perhaps matching TRBD1 (6 bases). The V end was cut by 4 bases, the J end by 4 bases, with 14 bases between. In germline, CDR1 is MNHEY, CDR2 SVGEGT. CDR3 length equals 15 residues. CDR3 region: CASSLFRDTNQPQHF. CDR3 nucleotide sequence: TGTGCCAGCAGTTTATTCCGGGACACAAATCAGCCCCAGCATTTT.

This clonotype was seen at least ten times. The V and J genes are TRBV20-1 and TRBJ2-1; 15 bases align to TRBD2. J lost 4 bases, V lost 5 bases, and 12 bases had no gene match. CDR3 length: 18 residues. CDR1 and CDR2 from the germline V gene are DFQATT and SNEGSKA (reference sequence). The CDR3 bases are TGCAGTGCTGGCTTGGGACTAGCGGGAGGCTTTGATTACAATGAGCAGTTCTTC. It encodes CSAGLGLAGGFDYNEQFF.

In its sample, this clonotype was seen once. The chain carries TRBV3-1 and TRBJ2-7; the D is unclear. This CDR3 has 14 residues. Trimming pared 0 bases from V and 6 bases from J, leaving 12 bases between. Germline CDR1 LGHDT, CDR2 YNNKEL (reference sequence). The CDR3 nucleotides are TGTGCCAGCAGCCAAGACGTCCGGGTCGGCGAGCAGTACTTC. Translation gives CASSQDVRVGEQYF.

This clonotype came up many times. This rearrangement joins TRBV12-3 or TRBV12-4 to TRBJ1-6; a possible D gene is TRBD1 (5 bases). The CDR3 covers 14 residues. V gave up 3 bases and J gave up 8 bases, with 11 bases separating them. CDR3 sequence (DNA): TGTGCCAGCAGTTTCGCAGCGGGGGATTCACCCCTCCACTTT. It codes for CASSFAAGDSPLHF.

The rearrangement links TRBV2 to TRBJ2-3; D might be TRBD2 (5 bases). V was clipped by 0 bases and J by 4 bases, with 11 bases between them. Germline-derived CDR1 and CDR2 are SNHLY and FYNNEI. The CDR3 is 15 amino acids. This CDR3 reads CASSEALGLSDTQYF. The CDR3 DNA reads as TGTGCCAGCAGTGAAGCGCTCGGACTGTCAGATACGCAGTATTTT.

This clonotype has a handful of counts. This sequence joins TRBV28 and TRBJ1-1; D call uncertain. Trimming removed 4 bases at V and 5 bases at J, with 14 bases between. The CDR3 extends over 14 amino acids. Germline V CDR1 and CDR2: MDHEN, SYDVKM. The DNA for the CDR3 is TGTGCCAGCAGTTCCACCGGCAGACGGACTGAAGCTTTCTTT. Protein: CASSSTGRRTEAFF.

Here the CDR3 reads CASTRWKTGGAYEQYF. The CDR3 DNA sequence: TGTGCCAGCACGCGGTGGAAGACAGGAGGGGCCTACGAGCAGTACTTC. V and J are TRBV6-1 and TRBJ2-7; D may be TRBD1 or TRBD2 (6 bases each). This CDR3 is 16 amino acids long. Per germline, CDR1 MNHNS and CDR2 SASEGT. V lost 7 bases and J 2 bases, leaving 21 bases between the germline ends.

This clonotype occurred many times. The gene calls are TRBV11-2 and TRBJ1-1, with unresolved D. The ends were cut back, 0 bases at V and 5 bases at J, with 19 bases in the middle. Germline V gene data show CDR1 as SGHAT and CDR2 as FQNNGV. This CDR3 spans 17 amino acids. The CDR3 DNA reads as TGTGCCAGCAGCTTAGACGGGTTCCACACCCGAGGAACTGAAGCTTTCTTT. Encoded protein: CASSLDGFHTRGTEAFF.

This clonotype was recorded many times. This chain uses TRBV11-3 with TRBJ2-7; D is perhaps TRBD1 (7 bases). Germline V lookup: CDR1 SGHNT, CDR2 YENEEA. The V gene lost 4 bases and the J gene lost 2 bases, with 9 bases spanning the gap. This CDR3 has 13 amino acids. The CDR3 loop is CASSSRGAYEQYF. The CDR3 coding sequence is TGTGCCAGCAGCTCCAGGGGGGCCTACGAGCAGTACTTC.

There are many counts of this clonotype. The chain joins TRBV7-9 to TRBJ2-5, with TRBD1 as a possible D gene (5 bases). Trimming removed 9 bases at V and 4 bases at J, with 6 bases between. Germline V lookup: CDR1 SEHNR, CDR2 FQNEAQ (reference sequence). This CDR3 comprises 10 residues. The CDR3 here is CASGAETQYF. The DNA of the CDR3 is TGTGCCAGTGGGGCAGAGACCCAGTACTTC.

This clonotype was counted at least ten times. The chain couples TRBV12-3 or TRBV12-4 to TRBJ1-1; the D gene is possibly TRBD1 (5 bases). The CDR3 spans 15 residues. V shed 6 bases and J shed 3 bases, with 17 bases lying between them. CDR3 in DNA: TGTGCCAGCAGCCCTGGGGGGGGGAGGGACACTGAAGCTTTCTTT. This sequence encodes CASSPGGGRDTEAFF.

In this sample, this clonotype turned up many times. The chain joins TRBV24-1 to TRBJ2-1, with 12 positions matching TRBD2. J lost 6 bases, V lost 4 bases, and 6 bases had no gene match. Germline CDR1 KGHDR, CDR2 SFDVKD. There are 16 residues in the CDR3. The CDR3 sequence is CATSDRTSGTPNEQFF. The CDR3 nucleotides are TGTGCCACCAGTGACCGGACTAGCGGGACCCCCAATGAGCAGTTCTTC.

This clonotype was seen at least ten times. This chain joins TRBV7-9 and TRBJ1-5; the D is unclear. Per the germline V gene, CDR1 is SEHNR and CDR2 is FQNEAQ (reference sequence). The CDR3 is 15 amino acids. The V and J ends lost 3 bases and 0 bases respectively, with 9 bases between them. CDR3 sequence: CASSLDNYSNQPQHF. In nucleotides, the CDR3 is TGTGCCAGCAGCTTGGATAACTATAGCAATCAGCCCCAGCATTTT.

This clonotype appeared many times. The gene calls are TRBV9 and TRBJ1-3; 7 nucleotides agree with TRBD1. V lost 1 base to trimming and J lost 4 bases; unmatched junction nucleotides: 11. Germline V CDR1 and CDR2: SGDLS, YYNGEE. CDR3 size: 17 residues. CDR3 region: CASSVTGEVSGGNTIYF. CDR3 nucleotides: TGTGCCAGCAGCGTAACAGGGGAGGTGTCAGGAGGAAACACCATATATTTT. Variable domain in full (rest from reference TRBV9 and TRBJ1-3): DSGVTQTPKHLITATGQRVTLRCSPRSGDLSVYWYQQSLDQGLQFLIQYYNGEERAKGNILERFSAQQFPDLHSELNLSSLELGDSALYFCASSVTGEVSGGNTIYFGEGSWLTVV.

This clonotype was detected many times. V is TRBV3-1 and J is TRBJ1-4; TRBD1 matches at 9 bases. Germline CDR1 LGHDT, CDR2 YNNKEL (reference sequence). V was pared by 7 bases and J by 5 bases, with 8 bases of the junction left unmatched. The CDR3 runs to 15 residues. The CDR3 region is CASTRIQGANEKLFF. CDR3 coding DNA: TGTGCCAGCACCAGAATACAGGGGGCGAATGAAAAACTGTTTTTT.

The chain recombines TRBV15 with TRBJ1-4, with TRBD1 matching over 10 bases. Per the germline V gene, CDR1 is LNHNV and CDR2 is YYDKDF (reference sequence). The V and J ends lost 5 bases and 3 bases, in that order; junction bases with no gene match: 3. The CDR3 runs to 15 residues. In DNA, the CDR3 is TGTGCCACCAGCGGGGACAGGGGCTCTAATGAAAAACTGTTTTTT. Its translation: CATSGDRGSNEKLFF. The full variable domain, in which reference TRBV15 and TRBJ1-4 provide the parts outside the CDR3, is DAMVIQNPRYQVTQFGKPVTLSCSQTLNHNVMYWYQQKSSQAPKLLFHYYDKDFNNEADTPDNFQSRRPNTSFCFLDIRSPGLGDTAMYLCATSGDRGSNEKLFFGSGTQLSVL.

The chain is built from TRBV28 and TRBJ2-6; D may match TRBD1 or TRBD2 (5 bases each). CDR3 length equals 14 residues. The germline CDR1 and CDR2 sequences are MDHEN and SYDVKM. Trimming stripped 8 bases from V and 2 bases from J, with 10 bases between. The CDR3 is CASDLGAGANVLTF. CDR3 DNA: TGTGCCAGCGACTTGGGGGCTGGGGCCAACGTCCTGACTTTC.

This clonotype was seen ten or more times. This chain joins TRBV20-1 and TRBJ1-1; D perhaps matches TRBD1 (5 bases). Germline V gene sequence: CDR1 DFQATT, CDR2 SNEGSKA (reference sequence). The CDR3 contains 13 residues. V was cut by 6 bases and J by 7 bases, with 18 bases left in between. CDR3 in DNA: TGCAGTGCGACCGCAGGGTATAGCGGTGAAGCTTTCTTT. Its translation: CSATAGYSGEAFF.

With regard to this clonotype: It is likely a read error: a sequence one base away is far more abundant. The chain couples TRBV6-2 or TRBV6-3 to TRBJ1-5; D gene unclear. The CDR3 consists of 15 residues. Germline V gene lookup returns CDR1 MNHEY and CDR2 SVGEGT. V dropped 7 bases and J dropped 0 bases, with 13 bases sitting between them. The CDR3, as DNA: TGTGCCAGCAACCCTGAGGCCTATAGCAATCAGCCCCAGCATTTT. It encodes CASNPEAYSNQPQHF.

This clonotype was detected many times. The chain uses TRBV27 and TRBJ2-7; maybe TRBD1 (5 bases). Per the germline V gene, CDR1 is MNHEY and CDR2 is SMNVEV (reference sequence). This CDR3 region has 15 residues. V lost 7 bases to trimming and J lost 3 bases, with 19 bases between them. The CDR3 spells CASTVTATGHYEQYF. The CDR3 coding sequence is TGTGCCAGCACCGTGACAGCTACGGGCCACTACGAGCAGTACTTC.

The chain links TRBV20-1 to TRBJ1-2; D might be TRBD1 (5 bases). Germline CDR1 reads DFQATT; CDR2 reads SNEGSKA (reference sequence). Between the trimmed V and J ends, which lost 5 bases and 4 bases, there was a span of 20 bases. The CDR3 consists of 15 residues. In DNA form, the CDR3 reads TGCAGTGCTGCCAAAGAGGCCGCCGGGGGCTATGGCTACACCTTC. Translating gives CSAAKEAAGGYGYTF.

This clonotype was seen at least ten times. V gene TRBV6-1 combines with J gene TRBJ1-3; D ambiguous. V gave up 3 bases and J gave up 0 bases, with 6 bases separating them. The germline gives CDR1 MNHNS, CDR2 SASEGT. This CDR3 comprises 14 residues. CDR3 in DNA: TGTGCCAGCAGTGATTCAGTCTCTGGAAACACCATATATTTT. The encoded protein is CASSDSVSGNTIYF.

This clonotype was recorded at least ten times. Compared with germline, one end of the junction differs, possibly owing to a read error. CDR3 sequence: CASNWGSYSPLHF. The DNA of the CDR3 is TGCGCCAGTAATTGGGGAAGCTATTCACCCCTCCACTTT. The V call is TRBV19, the J call TRBJ1-6; unclear D gene. Germline V gene lookup returns CDR1 LNHDA and CDR2 SQIVND (reference sequence). This CDR3 is built from 13 residues.

Only one count was recorded for this clonotype. The genes are TRBV11-2 and TRBJ2-7; TRBD2 aligns across 8 bases. The CDR3 totals 14 residues. V shed 2 bases, J shed 3 bases, and the junction held 3 bases outside the gene matches. CDR1 is SGHAT, CDR2 FQNNGV, per germline. CDR3 bases: TGTGCCAGCAGCTTATCGCGGGGGGTCTACGAGCAGTACTTC. Protein: CASSLSRGVYEQYF.

This clonotype was found many times. The V call is TRBV7-9, the J call TRBJ2-5, with D perhaps matching TRBD2 (7 bases). V lost 7 bases to trimming and J lost 1 base, with 16 bases between them. Germline lookup yields CDR1 SEHNR and CDR2 FQNEAQ (reference sequence). The CDR3 has 15 residues. DNA of the CDR3: TGTGCCAGCACCCGAGGGGGGGGAATCCAAGAGACCCAGTACTTC. This encodes CASTRGGGIQETQYF.

Many counts were recorded for this clonotype. The chain employs TRBV11-2 and TRBJ2-1, with 12 bases lining up with TRBD2. The junction had 10 bases not matched to a gene; V was cut back by 4 bases and J by 6 bases. CDR1 and CDR2 from the germline V gene are SGHAT and FQNNGV. The CDR3 is 17 residues long. This chain's CDR3 is CASSSRLAGAWGNEQFF. For the CDR3, the DNA is TGTGCCAGCAGCTCGCGACTAGCGGGGGCCTGGGGCAATGAGCAGTTCTTC.

The rearrangement uses TRBV19 and TRBJ2-5; 10 nucleotides match TRBD2. There are 16 residues in the CDR3. Germline CDR1 reads LNHDA; CDR2 reads SQIVND (reference sequence). V shed 3 bases, J shed 5 bases, and the junction held 9 bases outside the gene matches. The CDR3 is CASSMTTRAGGETQYF. In DNA form, the CDR3 reads TGTGCCAGTAGTATGACCACGCGAGCGGGAGGGGAGACCCAGTACTTC.

The chain couples TRBV11-3 to TRBJ1-1; TRBD1 agrees at 7 bases. V shed 4 bases and J 4 bases; nucleotides not matched to a gene: 9. The CDR3 consists of 15 residues. CDR1 is SGHNT, CDR2 YENEEA, per germline. The CDR3 nucleotides read TGTGCCAGCAGCTCCCGACAGGGTACGGGCACTGAAGCTTTCTTT. Translation gives CASSSRQGTGTEAFF.

This clonotype was recorded at least ten times. The chain joins TRBV28 to TRBJ1-1; a possible D gene is TRBD1 (5 bases). CDR3 length equals 13 residues. V was pared by 7 bases and J by 4 bases, with 13 bases between. From germline, CDR1 is MDHEN and CDR2 SYDVKM. The CDR3 spells CASTTGGVTEAFF. CDR3 bases: TGTGCCAGCACCACCGGGGGGGTCACTGAAGCTTTCTTT.